The rows below give T cell receptor beta chains drawn from one sample of a study of beta chain features in type 1 diabetes. Data came from immunoSEQ multiplex PCR; TCRdb stores just in-frame clones and leaves some out. The sample shows 600,000 or so clones, roughly 12% of them seen only once. The specimen sequenced was naive CD4+ T cells from blood. The receptors were gathered from a man aged 25-45 years with type 1 diabetes. CDR3s include the opening cysteine and the closing phenylalanine or tryptophan. D genes are given only for firm matches. Clone size is stated in some rows and not others, as once, few, many or a class when expanded.

v_gene	abundance	j_gene	d_gene	CDR3nt	CDR3aa
TRBV28	.	TRBJ1-5	.	TGTGCCAGCAGTATTCGGCAGCCCCAGCATTTT	CASSIRQPQHF
TRBV7-9	.	TRBJ2-2	.	TGTGCCAGCAGCTCAGAGGGGGCCGGGGAGCTGTTTTTT	CASSSEGAGELFF
TRBV18	few	TRBJ1-5	.	TGTGCCAGCTCACTCACAGGGCGTTGGGGCAATCAGCCCCAGCATTTT	CASSLTGRWGNQPQHF
TRBV7-2	few	TRBJ1-5	TRBD1	TGTGCCAGCAGCTCACAGGGGGCTCAGCCCCAGCATTTT	CASSSQGAQPQHF
TRBV7-9	.	TRBJ2-5	.	TGTGCCAGCAGCTTAGTGGGCAGGGGAGAAGAGACCCAGTACTTC	CASSLVGRGEETQYF
TRBV18	few	TRBJ2-5	TRBD1	TGTGCCAGCTCACCGCCGGGACAGGGGGAAGAGACCCAGTACTTC	CASSPPGQGEETQYF
TRBV16	.	TRBJ1-6	.	TGTGCCAGCAGCCAATACAACAGCCCCAGCCTTAATTCACCCCTCCACTTT	CASSQYNSPSLNSPLHF
TRBV5-1	.	TRBJ2-5	TRBD1	TGCGCCAGCACGCCAGGGACAGGGAGTCAAGAGACCCAGTACTTC	CASTPGTGSQETQYF
TRBV12-5	few	TRBJ1-5	.	TGTGCTAGTGGTTTTGGAGGGGGAAGCAATCAGCCCCAGCATTTT	CASGFGGGSNQPQHF
TRBV28	.	TRBJ2-7	TRBD1	TGTGCCAGCAGTTCCGGGACAGGGGGCGGCGAGCAGTACTTC	CASSSGTGGGEQYF
TRBV27	.	TRBJ1-6	.	TGTGCCAGCAGTTTAACGACGGTCTTTTCACCCCTCCACTTT	CASSLTTVFSPLHF
TRBV2	.	TRBJ1-6	.	TGTGCCAGCAAGCGGGACAACAATAATTCACCCCTCCACTTT	CASKRDNNNSPLHF
TRBV6-5	.	TRBJ2-5	.	TGTGCCAGCAGCTACGACACCGGGGCCTGGGAGACCCAGTACTTC	CASSYDTGAWETQYF
TRBV29-1	.	TRBJ2-1	.	TGCAGCGTTGAAGGGACGGGGATAGGTGAGCAGTTCTTC	CSVEGTGIGEQFF
TRBV12-5	.	TRBJ1-1	TRBD1	TGTGCTAGTGGTTTGCTGCAGGGGGCCTGGAACACTGAAGCTTTCTTT	CASGLLQGAWNTEAFF
TRBV7-8	.	TRBJ1-3	.	TGTGCCAGCAGCTTAGTGCCAGGGGCTGGAAACACCATATATTTT	CASSLVPGAGNTIYF
TRBV6-6	few	TRBJ1-3	.	TGTGCCAGCACCGGTACAGGCGTCCCTGGAAACACCATATATTTT	CASTGTGVPGNTIYF
TRBV27	.	TRBJ2-4	.	TGTGCCAGCGGCCCAGCAGGTTTAGCCAAAAACATTCAGTACTTC	CASGPAGLAKNIQYF
TRBV5-1	.	TRBJ2-2	.	TGCGCCAGCAGCTTGGAGTCCGGACTAAGGACCGGGGAGCTGTTTTTT	CASSLESGLRTGELFF
TRBV21-1	few	TRBJ2-1	.	TGTGCCAGAGCTCATTACGGGACTAGCGGGGCTTACAATGAGCAGTTCTTC	CARAHYGTSGAYNEQFF
TRBV6-5	.	TRBJ2-5	.	TGTGCCAGCAGTTACTTGGGAGAAACCCCCAGAGAGACCCAGTACTTC	CASSYLGETPRETQYF
TRBV5-6	.	TRBJ1-2	.	TGTGCCAGCAGCTTGACGAAAGGGACTCGTGGCTACACCTTC	CASSLTKGTRGYTF